What follows are 20 T cell receptor beta chains derived from one specimen sequenced in a study of blood T cell repertoires in COVID-19. Clones were read by immunoSEQ multiplex PCR, and TCRdb kept only the in-frame ones, dropping some. The sample lists roughly 200,000 clones; around 86% were seen once. Sequencing was carried out using peripheral blood. Receptors originate from a man aged 35 to 55 with acute or convalescent COVID-19.

This clone was observed a single time. This chain links TRBV5-1 with TRBJ1-1; 7 bases align to TRBD1. Germline V lookup: CDR1 SGHRS, CDR2 YFSETQ. The CDR3 has 15 amino acids. The trim removed 3 bases at V and 5 bases at J, leaving 10 bases unmatched. CDR3 sequence: CASSSNRQGRTEAFF. The CDR3 coding sequence is TGCGCCAGCAGCTCCAATCGACAGGGACGAACTGAAGCTTTCTTT.

The chain combines TRBV6-5 with TRBJ1-4; TRBD1 agrees at 8 bases. This CDR3 has 14 residues. Trimming removed 4 bases from V and 8 bases from J; junction bases left unmatched: 6. Germline lookup yields CDR1 MNHEY and CDR2 SVGAGI. CDR3: CASSSGQGDEKLFF. As DNA, the CDR3 is TGTGCCAGCAGTTCCGGACAGGGTGACGAAAAACTGTTTTTT.

V usage is TRBV5-1 and J usage is TRBJ1-3; possible D gene TRBD1, 6 bases. V lost 0 bases, J lost 2 bases, and 12 bases lay in between. The CDR3 runs 16 residues. The germline CDR1 and CDR2 sequences are SGHRS and YFSETQ. The CDR3 DNA reads as TGCGCCAGCAGCTTGGCCCCGACAGGTCCTGGAAACACCATATATTTT. Amino acid sequence: CASSLAPTGPGNTIYF.

This clone was picked up one time. The V gene is TRBV11-2, the J gene TRBJ2-5; 7 positions agree with TRBD2. The V gene end was trimmed by 1 base and the J gene end by 3 bases; junction bases not matched to a gene: 8. CDR3 length: 16 residues. Germline CDR1 SGHAT, CDR2 FQNNGV. CDR3 bases: TGTGCCAGCAGCTTAGTTAGAATTGGGGGGGAAGAGACCCAGTACTTC. It yields the protein CASSLVRIGGEETQYF.

V gene TRBV6-2 or TRBV6-3 combines with J gene TRBJ2-1; 14 bases match TRBD2. The CDR3 consists of 17 residues. With 7 bases clipped from V and 13 bases from J, the junction kept 18 bases outside the gene matches. Germline V CDR1 and CDR2: MNHEY, SVGEGT. CDR3 DNA: TGTGCCAGCAACCCCCTTCCCGGACTAGCGGGGGGACTAAACCAGTTCTTC. Protein sequence: CASNPLPGLAGGLNQFF.

V usage is TRBV7-2 and J usage is TRBJ1-2; D uncertain. The germline V gene has CDR1 SGHTA and CDR2 FQGNSA. Trimming stripped 5 bases from V and 2 bases from J, with 12 bases between. The CDR3 has 14 amino acids. The CDR3 nucleotides read TGTGCCAGCAGCCCCCCTCGGGTGAACTATGGCTACACCTTC. Its protein is CASSPPRVNYGYTF. The complete variable domain, with remaining parts taken from reference TRBV7-2 and TRBJ1-2, reads GAGVSQSPSNKVTEKGKDVELRCDPISGHTALYWYRQSLGQGLEFLIYFQGNSAPDKSGLPSDRFSAERTGGSVSTLTIQRTQQEDSAVYLCASSPPRVNYGYTFGSGTRLTVV.

The chain uses TRBV5-7 and TRBJ2-7; 10 bases align to TRBD1. TRBV5-7 counts as an open reading frame of uncertain function. The CDR3 length is 16 residues. The J segment lost 1 base and the V segment lost 3 bases, leaving 7 bases of the junction unmatched. The CDR3 nucleotides are TGTGCCAGCAGCTATACCGGGACAGGGGAATCCTACGAGCAGTACTTC. Translating gives CASSYTGTGESYEQYF.

This clone was recorded only once. The rearrangement links TRBV10-3 to TRBJ2-1, with 7 bases identical to TRBD1. The CDR3 extends over 11 amino acids. Germline V gene lookup returns CDR1 ENHRY and CDR2 SYGVKD. V lost 2 bases to trimming and J lost 15 bases; unmatched junction nucleotides: 4. The CDR3 protein is CAISEDRELFF. The CDR3 DNA reads TGTGCCATCAGTGAGGACAGGGAATTGTTCTTC.

V and J are TRBV15 and TRBJ1-6; D perhaps matches TRBD1 (5 bases). The CDR3 has 13 amino acids. V was trimmed by 1 base and J by 9 bases, leaving 7 bases between them. CDR1 is LNHNV and CDR2 is YYDKDF in the germline V gene (reference sequence). The CDR3 DNA sequence: TGTGCCACCAGCAGAGGGGGGGGTTCACCCCTCCACTTT. Amino acid sequence: CATSRGGGSPLHF.

The genes are TRBV18 and TRBJ1-3; TRBD1 matches 8 bases. This CDR3 contains 17 residues. Germline CDR1 reads KGHSH; CDR2 reads LQKENI. The V segment lost 2 bases and the J segment 0 bases; nucleotides outside the gene matches: 6. The CDR3 DNA is TGTGCCAGCTCACCAGGGACAGGCCAATCCTCTGGAAACACCATATATTTT. It encodes CASSPGTGQSSGNTIYF.

This clone was recorded only once. This chain uses TRBV5-1 with TRBJ2-1; the D is unclear. Germline values: CDR1 SGHRS, CDR2 YFSETQ. The CDR3 is 14 amino acids. V was shortened by 0 bases and J by 6 bases, with 10 bases between the two germline ends. CDR3 sequence: CASSLDLRSNEQFF. In DNA form, the CDR3 reads TGCGCCAGCAGCTTGGATCTGAGATCCAATGAGCAGTTCTTC.

V is TRBV28 and J is TRBJ1-4; D is possibly TRBD1 (5 bases). Per germline, CDR1 MDHEN and CDR2 SYDVKM. V lost 3 bases, J lost 7 bases, and 12 bases lay in between. The CDR3 has 14 amino acids. In DNA form, the CDR3 reads TGTGCCAGCAGTTTTTCGCAGGGCAGTGAAAAACTGTTTTTT. This gives the protein CASSFSQGSEKLFF.

V gene TRBV6-5 combines with J gene TRBJ2-7; 11 bases line up with TRBD2. CDR3 size: 15 residues. Trimming cost V 8 bases and J 1 base; bases outside gene matches: 7. From germline, CDR1 is MNHEY and CDR2 SVGAGI. CDR3 residues: CASSTSGGSSYEQYF. In DNA form, the CDR3 reads TGTGCCAGCTCCACTAGCGGGGGTAGTTCCTACGAGCAGTACTTC.

V and J are TRBV6-6 and TRBJ2-7; D unresolved. CDR1 MNHNY and CDR2 SVGAGI come from the germline V gene (reference sequence). This CDR3 region has 11 residues. Trimming shortened V by 8 bases and J by 3 bases, and 8 bases separated the two germline ends. CDR3 amino acids: CASAADYEQYF. The DNA of the CDR3 is TGTGCCAGCGCCGCGGACTACGAGCAGTACTTC.

The rearrangement joins TRBV7-9 to TRBJ2-7; D gene ambiguous. Trimming took 5 bases from V and 2 from J, leaving 7 bases between them. This CDR3 has 12 residues. CDR1 SEHNR and CDR2 FQNEAQ come from the germline V gene (reference sequence). The CDR3 sequence is CASSPGTYEQYF. The CDR3 nucleotides are TGTGCCAGCAGCCCAGGAACCTACGAGCAGTACTTC.

This clone was seen a single time. As DNA, the CDR3 is TGTGCCAGCAGCAAACAGGGCCGGAATCTGGATACGCAGTATTTT. Amino acid sequence: CASSKQGRNLDTQYF. The V and J genes are TRBV7-9 and TRBJ2-3, with TRBD1 as a possible D gene (6 bases). In germline, CDR1 is SEHNR, CDR2 FQNEAQ (reference sequence). Trimming removed 5 bases from V and 6 bases from J, with 18 bases in between. This CDR3 region has 15 residues. The full variable domain, its missing parts supplied by reference TRBV7-9 and TRBJ2-3, is DTGVSQNPRHKITKRGQNVTFRCDPISEHNRLYWYRQTLGQGPEFLTYFQNEAQLEKSRLLSDRFSAERPKGSFSTLEIQRTEQGDSAMYLCASSKQGRNLDTQYFGPGTRLTVL.

V gene TRBV19 combines with J gene TRBJ1-1; maybe TRBD1 (5 bases). CDR1 LNHDA and CDR2 SQIVND come from the germline V gene (reference sequence). This CDR3 region has 15 residues. Trimming left V 4 bases short and J 6 bases short, with 18 bases between. CDR3 residues: CASSTDGGFVAEAFF. CDR3 sequence (DNA): TGTGCCAGTAGTACTGATGGGGGGTTTGTGGCTGAAGCTTTCTTT.

This clone was observed a handful of times. This chain joins TRBV12-5 and TRBJ2-7; D ambiguous. The CDR3 runs 14 residues. Looked up from germline, CDR1 is LGHNT and CDR2 is FRNRAP. Trimming took off 5 bases at V and 0 bases at J, with 11 bases between the two ends. CDR3 region: CASGQHGASYEQYF. CDR3 DNA: TGTGCTAGTGGTCAGCACGGAGCCTCCTACGAGCAGTACTTC. Based on the CDR3 plus reference TRBV12-5 and TRBJ2-7, the full variable domain is DARVTQTPRHKVTEMGQEVTMRCQPILGHNTVFWYRQTMMQGLELLAYFRNRAPLDDSGMPKDRFSAEMPDATLATLKIQPSEPRDSAVYFCASGQHGASYEQYFGPGTRLTVT.

J is TRBJ2-7 and V is TRBV5-1, with 7 bases matching TRBD2. CDR1 and CDR2 from the germline V gene are SGHRS and YFSETQ. With V trimmed by 0 bases and J by 1 base, 1 base remained unmatched. The length of the CDR3 is 14 residues. The CDR3 DNA reads as TGCGCCAGCAGCTTGGGGGAGGGGTCCTACGAGCAGTACTTC. Its translation is CASSLGEGSYEQYF.

The J gene is TRBJ2-2, the V gene TRBV7-9, with 9 bases matching TRBD2. The V gene end was trimmed by 5 bases and the J gene end by 4 bases; junction bases not matched to a gene: 8. The CDR3 covers 16 residues. The V gene's germline CDR1 is SEHNR and CDR2 FQNEAQ (reference sequence). The CDR3, as DNA: TGTGCCAGCAGCCCGAGCGGGGGGCGGTCCACCGGGGAGCTGTTTTTT. It encodes CASSPSGGRSTGELFF.